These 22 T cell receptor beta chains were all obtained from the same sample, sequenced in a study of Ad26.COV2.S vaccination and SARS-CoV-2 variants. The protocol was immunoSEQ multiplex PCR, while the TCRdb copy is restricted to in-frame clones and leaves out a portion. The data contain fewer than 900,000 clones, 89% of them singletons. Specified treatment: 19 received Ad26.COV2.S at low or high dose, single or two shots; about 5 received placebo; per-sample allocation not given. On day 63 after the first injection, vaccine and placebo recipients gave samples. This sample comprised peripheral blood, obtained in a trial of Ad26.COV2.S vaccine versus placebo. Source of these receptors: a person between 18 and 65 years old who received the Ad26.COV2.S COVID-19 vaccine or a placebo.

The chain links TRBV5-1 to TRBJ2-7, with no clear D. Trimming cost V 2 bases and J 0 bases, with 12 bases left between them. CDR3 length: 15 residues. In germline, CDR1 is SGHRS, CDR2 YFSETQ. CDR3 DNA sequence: TGCGCCAGCAGCTTTATCGGGTCGATCTCCTACGAGCAGTACTTC. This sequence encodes CASSFIGSISYEQYF.

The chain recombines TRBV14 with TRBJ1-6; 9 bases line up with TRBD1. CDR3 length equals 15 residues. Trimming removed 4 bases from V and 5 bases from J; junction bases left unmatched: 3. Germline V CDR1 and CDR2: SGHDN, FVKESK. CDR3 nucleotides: TGTGCCAGCAGCCCCAGGACAGGGGATAATTCACCCCTCCACTTT. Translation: CASSPRTGDNSPLHF.

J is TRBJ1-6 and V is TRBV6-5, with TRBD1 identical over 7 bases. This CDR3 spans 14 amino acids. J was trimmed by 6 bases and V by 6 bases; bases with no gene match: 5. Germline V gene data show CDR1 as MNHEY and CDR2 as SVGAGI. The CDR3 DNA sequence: TGTGCCAGCAGATCGGGACAGTCTAATTCACCCCTCCACTTT. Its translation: CASRSGQSNSPLHF.

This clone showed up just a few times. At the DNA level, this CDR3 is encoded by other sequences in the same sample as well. The CDR3 loop is CASSYSRGNQPQHF. CDR3 coding DNA: TGTGCCAGCAGTTACTCGAGGGGGAATCAGCCCCAGCATTTT. The chain joins TRBV6-5 to TRBJ1-5, with a weak D call TRBD1 (6 bases). Trimming removed 0 bases at V and 4 bases at J, with 7 bases between. This CDR3 has 14 amino acids. CDR1 and CDR2 (germline): MNHEY, SVGAGI.

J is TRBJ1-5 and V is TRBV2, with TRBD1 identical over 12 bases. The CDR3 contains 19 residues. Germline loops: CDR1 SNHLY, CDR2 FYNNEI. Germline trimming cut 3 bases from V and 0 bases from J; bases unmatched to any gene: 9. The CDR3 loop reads CASSDLGQGAGISNQPQHF. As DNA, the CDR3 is TGTGCCAGCAGTGATTTGGGACAGGGGGCTGGCATTAGCAATCAGCCCCAGCATTTT.

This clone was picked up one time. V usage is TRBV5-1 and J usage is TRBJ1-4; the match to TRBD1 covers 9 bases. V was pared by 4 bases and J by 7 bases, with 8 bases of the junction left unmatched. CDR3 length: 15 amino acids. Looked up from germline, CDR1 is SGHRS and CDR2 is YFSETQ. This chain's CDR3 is CASSPTTGGGEKLFF. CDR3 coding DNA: TGCGCCAGCAGCCCCACGACAGGGGGGGGTGAAAAACTGTTTTTT.

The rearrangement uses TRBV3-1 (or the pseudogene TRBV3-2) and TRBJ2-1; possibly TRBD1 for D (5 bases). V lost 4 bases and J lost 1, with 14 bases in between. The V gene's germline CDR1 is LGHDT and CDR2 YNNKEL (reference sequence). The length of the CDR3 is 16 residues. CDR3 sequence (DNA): TGTGCCAGCAGCCGTTTAGGGGCTGTTTCCTACAATGAGCAGTTCTTC. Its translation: CASSRLGAVSYNEQFF.

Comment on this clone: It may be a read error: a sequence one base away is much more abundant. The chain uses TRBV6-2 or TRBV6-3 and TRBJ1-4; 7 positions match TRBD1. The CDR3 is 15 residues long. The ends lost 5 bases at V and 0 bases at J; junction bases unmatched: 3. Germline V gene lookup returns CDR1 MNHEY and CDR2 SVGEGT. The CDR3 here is CASSPGTATNEKLFF. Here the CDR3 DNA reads TGTGCCAGCAGTCCCGGGACAGCAACTAATGAAAAACTGTTTTTT.

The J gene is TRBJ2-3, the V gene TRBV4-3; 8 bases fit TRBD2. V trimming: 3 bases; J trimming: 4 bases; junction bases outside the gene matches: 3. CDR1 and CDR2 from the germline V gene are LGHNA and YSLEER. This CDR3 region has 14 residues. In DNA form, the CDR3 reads TGCGCCAGCAGCCAGAGGCGGGGGGCAGATACGCAGTATTTT. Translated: CASSQRRGADTQYF.

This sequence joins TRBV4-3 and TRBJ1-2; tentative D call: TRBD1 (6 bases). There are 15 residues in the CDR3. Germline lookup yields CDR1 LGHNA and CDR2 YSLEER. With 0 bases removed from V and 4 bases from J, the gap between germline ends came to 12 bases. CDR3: CASSQEAGVGYGYTF. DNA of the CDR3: TGCGCCAGCAGCCAAGAGGCAGGGGTGGGCTATGGCTACACCTTC.

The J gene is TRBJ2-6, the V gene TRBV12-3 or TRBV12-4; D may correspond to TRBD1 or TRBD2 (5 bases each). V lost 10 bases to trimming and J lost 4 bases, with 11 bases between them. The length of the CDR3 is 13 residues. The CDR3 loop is CATEGTGANVLTF. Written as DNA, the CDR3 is TGTGCCACAGAAGGGACCGGGGCCAACGTCCTGACTTTC.

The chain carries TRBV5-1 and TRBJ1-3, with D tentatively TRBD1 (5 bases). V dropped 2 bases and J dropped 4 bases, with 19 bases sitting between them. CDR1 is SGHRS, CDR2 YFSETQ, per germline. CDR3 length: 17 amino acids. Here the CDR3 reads CASSLSPGAGRGNTIYF. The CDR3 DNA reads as TGCGCCAGCAGCTTATCCCCCGGGGCCGGGAGGGGAAACACCATATATTTT.

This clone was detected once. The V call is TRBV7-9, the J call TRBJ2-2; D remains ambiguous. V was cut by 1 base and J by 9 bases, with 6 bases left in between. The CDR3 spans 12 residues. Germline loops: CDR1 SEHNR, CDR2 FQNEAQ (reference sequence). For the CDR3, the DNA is TGTGCCAGCAGCTTAGTATCCCGGGAGCTGTTTTTT. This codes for CASSLVSRELFF.

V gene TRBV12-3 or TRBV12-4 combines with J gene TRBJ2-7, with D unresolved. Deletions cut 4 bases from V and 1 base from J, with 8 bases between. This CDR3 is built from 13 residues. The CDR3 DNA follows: TGTGCCAGCAGTTACAGTCGTTCCTACGAGCAGTACTTC. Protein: CASSYSRSYEQYF.

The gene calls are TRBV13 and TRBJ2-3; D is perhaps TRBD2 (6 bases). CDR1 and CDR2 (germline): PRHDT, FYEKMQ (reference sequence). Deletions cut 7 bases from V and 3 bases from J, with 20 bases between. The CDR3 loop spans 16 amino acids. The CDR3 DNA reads TGTGCCAGCAAAGGAGGGGTCCGGGTCGGAACAGATACGCAGTATTTT. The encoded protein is CASKGGVRVGTDTQYF.

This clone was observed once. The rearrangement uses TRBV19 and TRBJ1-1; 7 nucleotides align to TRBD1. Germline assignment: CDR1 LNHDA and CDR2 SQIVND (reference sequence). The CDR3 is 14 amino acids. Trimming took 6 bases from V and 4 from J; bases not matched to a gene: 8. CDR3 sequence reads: CASRLQGMGTEAFF. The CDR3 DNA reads TGTGCCAGTAGGCTACAGGGGATGGGCACTGAAGCTTTCTTT.

The CDR3 loop is CASSSSGKYEQYF. As DNA, the CDR3 is TGTGCCAGCAGCTCTAGCGGGAAGTACGAGCAGTACTTC. V is TRBV7-2 and J is TRBJ2-7; 9 nucleotides agree with TRBD2. V dropped 4 bases and J dropped 4; count of bases not matched to a gene: 2. CDR1 is SGHTA, CDR2 FQGNSA, per germline. This CDR3 has 13 amino acids.

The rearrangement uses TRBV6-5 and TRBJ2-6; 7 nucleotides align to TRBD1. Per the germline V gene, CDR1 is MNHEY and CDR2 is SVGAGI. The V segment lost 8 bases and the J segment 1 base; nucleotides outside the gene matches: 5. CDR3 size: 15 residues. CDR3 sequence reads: CASGQEPSGANVLTF. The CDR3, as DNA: TGTGCCAGCGGACAGGAACCGTCTGGGGCCAACGTCCTGACTTTC.

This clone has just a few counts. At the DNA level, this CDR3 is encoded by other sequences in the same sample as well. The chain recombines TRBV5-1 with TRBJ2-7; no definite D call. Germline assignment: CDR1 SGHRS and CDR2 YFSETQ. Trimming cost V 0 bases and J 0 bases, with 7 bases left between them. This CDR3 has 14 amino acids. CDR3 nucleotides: TGCGCCAGCAGCTTGGACGGCAGCTCCTACGAGCAGTACTTC. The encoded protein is CASSLDGSSYEQYF.

In nucleotides, the CDR3 is TGTGCCAGCAGCCAAGTTCCGACAGGGCAAGGGAATAATTCACCCCTCCACTTT. Amino acid sequence: CASSQVPTGQGNNSPLHF. This chain uses TRBV3-1 (or the pseudogene TRBV3-2) with TRBJ1-6, with 7 bases lining up with TRBD1. V lost 1 base to trimming and J lost 5 bases; unmatched junction nucleotides: 11. There are 18 residues in the CDR3. The germline V gene encodes CDR1 LGHDT and CDR2 YNNKEL (reference sequence).

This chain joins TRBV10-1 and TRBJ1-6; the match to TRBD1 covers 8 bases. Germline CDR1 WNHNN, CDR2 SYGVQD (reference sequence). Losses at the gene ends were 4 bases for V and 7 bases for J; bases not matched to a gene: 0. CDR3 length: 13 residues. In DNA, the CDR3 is TGCGCCAGCAGTGGGACAGGGAATTCACCCCTCCACTTT. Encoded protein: CASSGTGNSPLHF.

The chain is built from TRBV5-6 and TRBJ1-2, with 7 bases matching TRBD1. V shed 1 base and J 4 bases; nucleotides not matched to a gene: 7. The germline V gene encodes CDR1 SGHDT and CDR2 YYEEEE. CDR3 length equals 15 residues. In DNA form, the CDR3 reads TGTGCCAGCAGCTTGACAGGGGTCCCGCTCTATGGCTACACCTTC. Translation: CASSLTGVPLYGYTF. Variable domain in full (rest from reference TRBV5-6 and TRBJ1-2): DAGVTQSPTHLIKTRGQQVTLRCSPKSGHDTVSWYQQALGQGPQFIFQYYEEEERQRGNFPDRFSGHQFPNYSSELNVNALLLGDSALYLCASSLTGVPLYGYTFGSGTRLTVV.